These T cell receptor beta chains were read from a single sample in a study of blood T cell repertoires in COVID-19. Assay: immunoSEQ multiplex PCR; the TCRdb copy retains only in-frame clones and omits some. The data contain 210,000 or so clones, roughly 81% of them singletons. Material for sequencing was peripheral blood. The source is a woman between 65 and 79 years old with active or convalescent COVID-19. CDR3s include the opening cysteine and the closing phenylalanine or tryptophan. A D gene is named only where the DNA matches it firmly. Expanded clones are given a class, and other clones once, few, many or no size at all.

CDR3aa: CASSNHPAPLHF; CDR3nt: TGTGCCAGCAGCAATCACCCGGCACCCCTCCACTTT; abundance: NA; v_gene: TRBV6-6; d_gene: NA; j_gene: TRBJ1-6
CDR3aa: CASSLGPSGRAMREYEQYF; CDR3nt: TGTGCCAGCAGCTTGGGTCCTAGCGGGAGGGCGATGAGGGAATACGAGCAGTACTTC; abundance: NA; v_gene: TRBV5-4; d_gene: TRBD2; j_gene: TRBJ2-7
CDR3aa: CASSLHWTSGIEQFF; CDR3nt: TGTGCCAGCAGTTTACACTGGACTAGCGGGATTGAGCAGTTCTTC; abundance: NA; v_gene: TRBV27; d_gene: TRBD2; j_gene: TRBJ2-1
CDR3aa: CASSQSAGTANYNEQFF; CDR3nt: TGTGCCAGCAGCCAGTCTGCCGGGACAGCAAACTACAATGAGCAGTTCTTC; abundance: NA; v_gene: TRBV7-3; d_gene: TRBD1; j_gene: TRBJ2-1
CDR3aa: CASSYSSSHNEQFF; CDR3nt: TGTGCCAGCAGTTACTCGAGCTCGCACAATGAGCAGTTCTTC; abundance: NA; v_gene: TRBV6-2/TRBV6-3; d_gene: NA; j_gene: TRBJ2-1
CDR3aa: CASSRLGALAGVETQYF; CDR3nt: TGTGCCAGCAGCCGATTGGGAGCTTTAGCGGGAGTGGAGACCCAGTACTTC; abundance: NA; v_gene: TRBV2; d_gene: TRBD2; j_gene: TRBJ2-5
CDR3aa: CASSRDLNSPLHF; CDR3nt: TGTGCCAGCAGCCGGGACTTGAATTCACCCCTCCACTTT; abundance: NA; v_gene: TRBV7-6; d_gene: NA; j_gene: TRBJ1-6
CDR3aa: CASSTGGGGANVLTF; CDR3nt: TGTGCCAGCTCTACCGGGGGTGGTGGGGCCAACGTCCTGACTTTC; abundance: many; v_gene: TRBV18; d_gene: NA; j_gene: TRBJ2-6
CDR3aa: CASSITGVTEKLFF; CDR3nt: TGTGCCAGTAGTATTACGGGGGTTACTGAAAAACTGTTTTTT; abundance: NA; v_gene: TRBV19; d_gene: NA; j_gene: TRBJ1-4
CDR3aa: CASSLADRNYNEQFF; CDR3nt: TGTGCCAGCAGCTTGGCGGACAGGAACTACAATGAGCAGTTCTTC; abundance: NA; v_gene: TRBV7-9; d_gene: TRBD1; j_gene: TRBJ2-1
CDR3aa: CASSTGLAGPYNEQFF; CDR3nt: TGTGCCAGTAGTACCGGACTAGCGGGACCCTACAATGAGCAGTTCTTC; abundance: once; v_gene: TRBV19; d_gene: TRBD2; j_gene: TRBJ2-1
CDR3aa: CASSERVASGTQYF; CDR3nt: TGTGCCAGCAGTGAAAGGGTGGCTAGCGGTACGCAGTATTTT; abundance: NA; v_gene: TRBV6-1; d_gene: TRBD2; j_gene: TRBJ2-3
CDR3aa: CASLTMVVGENEQFF; CDR3nt: TGCGCCAGTTTAACTATGGTGGTTGGTGAAAATGAGCAGTTCTTC; abundance: once; v_gene: TRBV10-2; d_gene: NA; j_gene: TRBJ2-1
CDR3aa: CSAQGGRTEAFF; CDR3nt: TGCAGCGCCCAGGGTGGTCGAACTGAAGCTTTCTTT; abundance: NA; v_gene: TRBV29-1; d_gene: NA; j_gene: TRBJ1-1
CDR3aa: CASTNGGELFF; CDR3nt: TGTGCCAGCACCAACGGCGGGGAGCTGTTTTTT; abundance: NA; v_gene: TRBV7-6; d_gene: NA; j_gene: TRBJ2-2
CDR3aa: CASSQQEENTEAFF; CDR3nt: TGCGCCAGCAGCCAACAGGAGGAGAACACTGAAGCTTTCTTT; abundance: once; v_gene: TRBV4-1; d_gene: NA; j_gene: TRBJ1-1
CDR3aa: CASSRSKGEKLFF; CDR3nt: TGTGCCAGCAGCCGGTCCAAGGGGGAAAAACTGTTTTTT; abundance: NA; v_gene: TRBV3-1/TRBV3-2; d_gene: NA; j_gene: TRBJ1-4
CDR3aa: CASGLAGGRGTDTQYF; CDR3nt: TGTGCCAGCGGGCTAGCGGGAGGGCGGGGCACAGATACGCAGTATTTT; abundance: many; v_gene: TRBV13; d_gene: TRBD2; j_gene: TRBJ2-3
CDR3aa: CASSLASVGLAGVGGFF; CDR3nt: TGCGCCAGCAGCTTGGCCTCGGTGGGGCTAGCGGGAGTCGGGGGGTTCTTC; abundance: NA; v_gene: TRBV5-1; d_gene: TRBD2; j_gene: TRBJ2-1
CDR3aa: CAISESAEYSNQPQHF; CDR3nt: TGTGCCATCAGTGAGTCGGCTGAATATAGCAATCAGCCCCAGCATTTT; abundance: NA; v_gene: TRBV10-3; d_gene: NA; j_gene: TRBJ1-5
CDR3aa: CASSFAGGVKREQYF; CDR3nt: TGTGCCAGCAGTTTCGCGGGGGGTGTGAAGCGCGAGCAGTACTTC; abundance: NA; v_gene: TRBV28; d_gene: TRBD2; j_gene: TRBJ2-7
CDR3aa: CASSLGSSGSSYNEQFF; CDR3nt: TGTGCCAGCAGCTTAGGTTCTAGCGGGTCCTCCTACAATGAGCAGTTCTTC; abundance: few; v_gene: TRBV9; d_gene: TRBD2; j_gene: TRBJ2-1
CDR3aa: CAWSVNVEGDEQYF; CDR3nt: TGTGCCTGGAGTGTAAACGTTGAGGGCGACGAGCAGTACTTC; abundance: NA; v_gene: TRBV30; d_gene: NA; j_gene: TRBJ2-7
CDR3aa: CASSLARRAPTNEKLFF; CDR3nt: TGTGCCAGCAGCTTAGCGCGCAGGGCCCCAACTAATGAAAAACTGTTTTTT; abundance: NA; v_gene: TRBV7-2; d_gene: NA; j_gene: TRBJ1-4
CDR3aa: CASSPLGQGAVQPQHF; CDR3nt: TGCGCCAGCAGCCCCTTGGGACAGGGGGCGGTTCAGCCCCAGCATTTT; abundance: NA; v_gene: TRBV4-1; d_gene: TRBD1; j_gene: TRBJ1-5
CDR3aa: CASSHPGRGASNEQFF; CDR3nt: TGCGCCAGCAGTCACCCCGGCAGGGGGGCCTCCAATGAGCAGTTCTTC; abundance: NA; v_gene: TRBV4-1; d_gene: NA; j_gene: TRBJ2-1
CDR3aa: CASSWGGISVGTDTQYF; CDR3nt: TGTGCCAGCAGTTGGGGGGGGATATCAGTTGGCACAGATACGCAGTATTTT; abundance: NA; v_gene: TRBV25-1; d_gene: TRBD2; j_gene: TRBJ2-3
CDR3aa: CASSFSAYNEQFF; CDR3nt: TGTGCCAGCAGTTTTAGTGCCTACAATGAGCAGTTCTTC; abundance: NA; v_gene: TRBV12-3/TRBV12-4; d_gene: NA; j_gene: TRBJ2-1
CDR3aa: CASSSGTGYYGYTF; CDR3nt: TGTGCCAGCAGCTCCGGGACAGGGTACTATGGCTACACCTTC; abundance: NA; v_gene: TRBV5-4; d_gene: TRBD1; j_gene: TRBJ1-2
CDR3aa: CASSPWTGVKYF; CDR3nt: TGTGCCAGTAGTCCCTGGACAGGAGTAAAGTACTTC; abundance: NA; v_gene: TRBV19; d_gene: TRBD1; j_gene: TRBJ2-7
CDR3aa: CASSSTGGVATQYF; CDR3nt: TGTGCCAGCAGCTCAACAGGGGGTGTAGCGACCCAGTACTTC; abundance: NA; v_gene: TRBV7-3; d_gene: TRBD1; j_gene: TRBJ2-5